This T cell receptor beta chain was captured by sequencing in a study of PD-L1 blockade in urothelial cancer (dated by TCRdb to the late 2010s). A note on the overall study: All patients started therapy around 2014 and received atezolizumab 1,200 mg intravenously every 3 weeks. In the same patients, whole exome sequencing and RNA sequencing of pretreatment tumors were performed in addition to TCR sequencing. Blood samples gave a median of about 150,000 T cells and 80,000 to 95,000 unique TCRs, with a median clonality of roughly 0.081. Blood samples were analyzed at two time points: 3 weeks after treatment start (second dose) and 6 weeks after treatment start. Somatic, immune and clinical correlates of response to PD-L1 blockade with atezolizumab in urothelial cancer were the focus of an exploratory multi-omic analysis. Durable clinical benefit was defined as progression-free survival longer than 6 months, and TCR features were also tested against progression-free and overall survival. TCR sequencing covered pretreatment tumor samples and matched, serially collected peripheral blood taken before and after atezolizumab treatment. Around 29 patients had pretreatment blood TCR-seq, some 24 had at least one posttreatment blood collection, and some 24 had tumor TCR-seq. Twenty-five of 29 patients were identified as males with urothelial cancer of bladder origin, and a prior smoking history was reported by 18 of 29 patients. An ECOG performance status of 0 or 1 was recorded for the patients, and 0 to 3 prior chemotherapy regimens had been received by the patients. Durable clinical benefit was achieved by nine patients but not by the remaining 20.

The full study reports these points: Improved progression-free and overall survival was associated with having pretreatment peripheral blood TCR clonality below the median. Small sample size (n ≈ 28) and many exploratory analyses mean the results are intended to be hypothesis-generating. At 3 weeks after the start of treatment, tumor-associated TCR clones in peripheral blood had expanded more in patients with durable benefit (n ≈ 24, p = 0.022).

Synthetic TCR analog templates were spiked into each PCR to estimate absolute template abundance from read counts. TCRbeta CDR3 regions were amplified from genomic DNA with bias-controlled V and J gene primers using the immunoSEQ assay. Sequencing of rearranged TCRbeta segments was performed at approximately 20X coverage. From the authors' description of their analysis: Clustering was used to correct sequencing errors, and CDR3s were annotated against IMGT to assign V, D and J genes. Only productive TCRbeta rearrangements were used in downstream analyses, excluding out-of-frame or stop-codon sequences. Clonality was computed as one minus Shannon entropy normalized by the log of the number of unique productive sequences. Fisher's exact test with Benjamini-Hochberg correction, using a cutoff of adjusted p below 0.01, was how clones that differed between time points or between blood and tumor were identified. TCRdb carries this immuneACCESS record with in-frame sequences only. Its versions omit some clonotypes, under half of them owing to an unresolved V gene in the studies checked, with the rest unexplained. Clonal size and the V and J genes are those of that table, whereas D and trimming came from the DNA. The sample has some 87,000 clones on record, around 86% of them singletons. More than 1.5% of the sample rests with the top ten.

With regard to this clone: The target of this receptor is not known. It has no much larger one-base neighbor in the sample; base qualities were not kept.

The time point tag for this specimen amounts to: pretreatment peripheral blood. A cohort of about 31 patients with locally advanced or metastatic urothelial carcinoma, treated at Memorial Sloan Kettering on a trial protocol, was included. Peripheral blood mononuclear cells were collected from each patient pretreatment and during treatment, giving between 1 and 8 total time points per patient. The Qiagen DNeasy Blood extraction kit was used to purify genomic DNA from total PBMCs and from tumor samples. PBMCs were collected pretreatment and during treatment, and were isolated and stored as previously described. At the junction V is shortened by 4 bases and J by 5 bases, with 24 bases in between. From a lookup of the germline V gene, CDR1 and CDR2 are MGHRA and YSYEKL. The CDR3 starts with the cysteine, ends with the phenylalanine, and has 18 residues. Only the CDR3 DNA is retained, 54 bases long and in frame from the first base.

The V gene is TRBV4-1 and the J gene is TRBJ2-1; TRBD1 is a weak D gene call, 6 bases matching. The sequencing here drew on PBMCs, taken around atezolizumab (anti-PD-L1) treatment. The TCR sequence derives from a man in his sixties with urothelial cancer. CDR3 sequence: CASSPTPHYRTANNEQFF. The DNA sequence follows: TGCGCCAGCAGCCCCACTCCACACTACAGGACAGCCAACAATGAGCAGTTCTTC.